These 32 T cell receptor beta chains were sequenced from one sample in a study of T cell responses to AZD1222 COVID-19 vaccine. TCRdb keeps only in-frame clones here, not all; method: immunoSEQ multiplex PCR. This table holds about 150,000 clones, 90% found once. Source: peripheral blood, taken 28 days after the second AZD1222 dose. The receptors shown here come from an adult who received the AZD1222 COVID-19 vaccine.

The rearrangement uses TRBV6-5 and TRBJ2-7; 9 bases are shared with TRBD1. V shed 4 bases and J 5 bases; nucleotides not matched to a gene: 6. Germline CDR1 and CDR2: MNHEY and SVGAGI. The CDR3 loop spans 14 amino acids. The CDR3 reads CASSFPGQGNEQYF. The CDR3 DNA reads TGTGCCAGCAGTTTCCCGGGACAGGGTAACGAGCAGTACTTC.

This sequence joins TRBV4-1 and TRBJ2-5, with 12 bases lining up with TRBD2. The trim removed 1 base at V and 2 bases at J, leaving 8 bases unmatched. In germline, CDR1 is MGHRA, CDR2 YSYEKL. CDR3 length equals 18 residues. In nucleotides, the CDR3 is TGCGCCAGCAGCCAAGTCAACATGGGACTAGCGGGTCAAGAGACCCAGTACTTC. Protein: CASSQVNMGLAGQETQYF.

This clone was seen only a few times. The V call is TRBV2, the J call TRBJ2-4; D call uncertain. V was trimmed by 0 bases and J by 0 bases, leaving 9 bases between them. Germline assignment: CDR1 SNHLY and CDR2 FYNNEI. The CDR3 is made up of 16 amino acids. The CDR3 nucleotides are TGTGCCAGCAGTGAAGCGCTTACGATAGCCAAAAACATTCAGTACTTC. It is translated as CASSEALTIAKNIQYF.

This sequence joins TRBV6-5 and TRBJ1-1; D might be TRBD1 (5 bases). The CDR3 extends over 15 amino acids. V was shortened by 4 bases and J by 7 bases, with 19 bases between the two germline ends. Germline loops: CDR1 MNHEY, CDR2 SVGAGI. CDR3 sequence (DNA): TGTGCCAGCAGTTTAGTCGACGGGACGGGGTTTGAAGCTTTCTTT. Protein sequence: CASSLVDGTGFEAFF.

The chain combines TRBV5-4 with TRBJ2-1, with TRBD2 as a possible D gene (6 bases). Trimming shortened V by 3 bases and J by 2 bases, and 12 bases separated the two germline ends. The germline gives CDR1 SGHNT, CDR2 YYREEE (reference sequence). This CDR3 is built from 15 residues. CDR3 residues: CASSSSDKTYNEQFF. DNA of the CDR3: TGTGCCAGCAGCTCTAGCGACAAGACCTACAATGAGCAGTTCTTC.

This chain connects TRBV7-9 to TRBJ2-7, with 10 nucleotides matching TRBD2. This CDR3 comprises 15 residues. Trimming removed 6 bases from V and 3 bases from J; junction bases left unmatched: 8. Germline values: CDR1 SEHNR, CDR2 FQNEAQ (reference sequence). CDR3 sequence (DNA): TGTGCCAGCAGACCCCTAGCGGGAGACAGCTACGAGCAGTACTTC. This codes for CASRPLAGDSYEQYF.

The chain recombines TRBV12-5 with TRBJ2-7; perhaps TRBD1 as D (5 bases). V lost 8 bases and J lost 1, with 9 bases in between. Germline-derived CDR1 and CDR2 are LGHNT and FRNRAP. The CDR3 spans 12 residues. CDR3 amino acids: CASLGVSYEQYF. The CDR3 DNA reads TGTGCTAGTCTAGGGGTATCCTACGAGCAGTACTTC. The full variable domain, in which reference TRBV12-5 and TRBJ2-7 provide the parts outside the CDR3, is DARVTQTPRHKVTEMGQEVTMRCQPILGHNTVFWYRQTMMQGLELLAYFRNRAPLDDSGMPKDRFSAEMPDATLATLKIQPSEPRDSAVYFCASLGVSYEQYFGPGTRLTVT.

This rearrangement joins TRBV5-6 to TRBJ1-1, with D hard to call. Per the germline V gene, CDR1 is SGHDT and CDR2 is YYEEEE. The CDR3 extends over 15 amino acids. Trimming removed 0 bases from V and 0 bases from J, with 9 bases in between. The CDR3, as DNA: TGTGCCAGCAGCTTGGGAGGGCCTATGAACACTGAAGCTTTCTTT. Translation: CASSLGGPMNTEAFF.

The rearrangement uses TRBV5-1 and TRBJ2-7, with TRBD1 matching 10 bases. The CDR3 runs to 14 residues. Trimming removed 3 bases from V and 3 bases from J; junction bases left unmatched: 3. The V gene's germline CDR1 is SGHRS and CDR2 YFSETQ. The DNA of the CDR3 is TGCGCCAGCAGCTCCGGGACAGGGGACTACGAGCAGTACTTC. The encoded protein is CASSSGTGDYEQYF.

V gene TRBV3-1 (or the pseudogene TRBV3-2) combines with J gene TRBJ2-7; D ambiguous. Germline lookup yields CDR1 LGHDT and CDR2 YNNKEL (reference sequence). With 1 base removed from V and 0 bases from J, the gap between germline ends came to 10 bases. The CDR3 consists of 15 residues. The DNA of the CDR3 is TGTGCCAGCAGCCAAGGCGGCCCCAGCTCCTACGAGCAGTACTTC. This gives the protein CASSQGGPSSYEQYF.

This clone was seen only once. This chain connects TRBV7-2 to TRBJ2-1, with TRBD1 as a possible D gene (6 bases). The CDR3 loop spans 16 amino acids. Germline V gives CDR1 SGHTA, CDR2 FQGNSA. V dropped 7 bases and J dropped 7 bases, with 23 bases sitting between them. CDR3 coding DNA: TGTGCCAGCACCCATGAAGTAAGGGGGACGGGGAATGAGCAGTTCTTC. Residues: CASTHEVRGTGNEQFF.

This clone was recorded once. The chain carries TRBV28 and TRBJ2-2, with 9 bases matching TRBD2. The germline V gene encodes CDR1 MDHEN and CDR2 SYDVKM. The ends lost 1 base at V and 7 bases at J; junction bases unmatched: 7. CDR3 length: 16 amino acids. In DNA form, the CDR3 reads TGTGCCAGCAGTTTATCGGCGGGAGGGGAGAACGGGGAGCTGTTTTTT. It specifies CASSLSAGGENGELFF.

The gene calls are TRBV7-2 and TRBJ2-7, with 8 bases matching TRBD2. CDR1 and CDR2 from the germline V gene are SGHTA and FQGNSA. This CDR3 spans 17 amino acids. Unmatched junction bases numbered 13, after V lost 3 bases and J lost 3 bases. CDR3: CASSFKAGGLGVYEQYF. CDR3 sequence (DNA): TGTGCCAGCAGCTTTAAGGCGGGGGGACTAGGGGTCTACGAGCAGTACTTC.

The V call is TRBV5-5, the J call TRBJ2-7; no definite D call. Germline assignment: CDR1 SGHKS and CDR2 YYEKEE (reference sequence). This CDR3 contains 15 residues. V was pared by 1 base and J by 3 bases, with 14 bases between. CDR3 DNA sequence: TGTGCCAGCAGCTTGTTCCCCAGAACAGACTACGAGCAGTACTTC. It encodes CASSLFPRTDYEQYF.

V usage is TRBV4-1 and J usage is TRBJ2-5; D remains ambiguous. CDR1 is MGHRA, CDR2 YSYEKL, per germline. Trimming removed 4 bases at V and 5 bases at J, with 11 bases between. CDR3 size: 13 residues. CDR3 DNA: TGCGCCAGCAGCCCCCCGTCGGGCGAGACCCAGTACTTC. Its protein is CASSPPSGETQYF.

The chain joins TRBV9 to TRBJ1-2; D is unclear. CDR1 is SGDLS, CDR2 YYNGEE, per germline. Trimming shortened V by 0 bases and J by 0 bases, and 6 bases separated the two germline ends. The CDR3 contains 14 residues. CDR3 sequence: CASSVGTTNYGYTF. The CDR3 DNA reads TGTGCCAGCAGCGTAGGGACTACTAACTATGGCTACACCTTC. Complete variable domain (other parts from reference TRBV9 and TRBJ1-2): DSGVTQTPKHLITATGQRVTLRCSPRSGDLSVYWYQQSLDQGLQFLIQYYNGEERAKGNILERFSAQQFPDLHSELNLSSLELGDSALYFCASSVGTTNYGYTFGSGTRLTVV.

This rearrangement joins TRBV6-1 to TRBJ1-5; D unclear. Germline CDR1 MNHNS, CDR2 SASEGT. With 3 bases removed from V and 4 bases from J, the gap between germline ends came to 7 bases. The CDR3 consists of 13 residues. The CDR3 protein is CASSDLLNQPQHF. The CDR3 DNA is TGTGCCAGCAGTGACCTCTTGAATCAGCCCCAGCATTTT.

V usage is TRBV28 and J usage is TRBJ1-1; TRBD1 is a possible D gene (5 bases). This CDR3 has 13 residues. Germline values: CDR1 MDHEN, CDR2 SYDVKM. The V gene lost 10 bases and the J gene lost 0 bases, with 12 bases spanning the gap. The CDR3 sequence is CATRPGLNTEAFF. As DNA, the CDR3 is TGTGCCACTCGTCCAGGGTTGAACACTGAAGCTTTCTTT.

The chain combines TRBV3-1 (or the pseudogene TRBV3-2) with TRBJ1-2; unclear D gene. V gave up 1 base and J gave up 4 bases, with 4 bases separating them. Per germline, CDR1 LGHDT and CDR2 YNNKEL (reference sequence). The CDR3 has 12 amino acids. The CDR3 region is CASSQVGYGYTF. In DNA form, the CDR3 reads TGTGCCAGCAGCCAAGTTGGCTATGGCTACACCTTC.

This clone appeared once. The rearrangement joins TRBV3-1 (or the pseudogene TRBV3-2) to TRBJ2-1; D not resolved. Per the germline V gene, CDR1 is LGHDT and CDR2 is YNNKEL (reference sequence). V lost 5 bases and J lost 0, with 11 bases in between. The CDR3 contains 15 residues. The CDR3 DNA is TGTGCCAGCAGCTCGCGAGCCCTCTCCTACAATGAGCAGTTCTTC. The encoded protein is CASSSRALSYNEQFF.

The CDR3 region has the DNA TGTGCCAGCAATTTCAATGGGAGGGCTGAGCAGTTCTTC. Translating it yields CASNFNGRAEQFF. This rearrangement joins TRBV6-5 to TRBJ2-1; TRBD2 matches 7 bases. With V trimmed by 7 bases and J by 9 bases, 9 bases remained unmatched. CDR1 is MNHEY and CDR2 is SVGAGI in the germline V gene. CDR3 length: 13 amino acids.

The chain joins TRBV3-1 (or the pseudogene TRBV3-2) to TRBJ2-3; D gene unclear. Germline CDR1 LGHDT, CDR2 YNNKEL (reference sequence). Trimming left V 0 bases short and J 0 bases short, with 4 bases between. The CDR3 length is 14 residues. The CDR3 protein is CASSQDFSTDTQYF. The DNA for the CDR3 is TGTGCCAGCAGCCAAGATTTCAGCACAGATACGCAGTATTTT.

The rearrangement joins TRBV6-5 to TRBJ2-7; 7 bases are shared with TRBD2. The germline CDR1 and CDR2 sequences are MNHEY and SVGAGI. V lost 6 bases, J lost 3 bases, and 11 bases stayed unmatched. There are 15 residues in the CDR3. In nucleotides, the CDR3 is TGTGCCAGCAGCATATCGGGGCGGGGGTTCTACGAGCAGTACTTC. Amino acids: CASSISGRGFYEQYF.

The J gene is TRBJ2-7, the V gene TRBV2; perhaps TRBD1 as D (6 bases). CDR1 and CDR2 (germline): SNHLY, FYNNEI. The CDR3 spans 15 residues. V was cut by 2 bases and J by 3 bases, with 14 bases left in between. Here the CDR3 DNA reads TGTGCCAGCAGTGAACCCGACAGGCTCCGCTACGAGCAGTACTTC. It specifies CASSEPDRLRYEQYF.

The chain recombines TRBV28 with TRBJ1-1, with 7 bases that match TRBD1. Germline V lookup: CDR1 MDHEN, CDR2 SYDVKM. The CDR3 contains 15 residues. V gave up 6 bases and J gave up 8 bases; unmatched junction bases: 15. The CDR3 spells CASSSIPLKTGEAFF. The CDR3 nucleotides are TGTGCCAGCAGCTCTATCCCCCTAAAGACAGGGGAAGCTTTCTTT.

This clone was counted once. The chain links TRBV7-9 to TRBJ2-3; D might be TRBD2 (6 bases). The CDR3 length is 14 residues. With 2 bases removed from V and 6 bases from J, the gap between germline ends came to 12 bases. CDR1 and CDR2 (germline): SEHNR, FQNEAQ (reference sequence). The CDR3 coding sequence is TGTGCCAGCAGCTTACAACTAGCCATGGATACGCAGTATTTT. Translated, it gives CASSLQLAMDTQYF.

This sequence joins TRBV6-5 and TRBJ2-7; 10 nucleotides agree with TRBD2. This CDR3 region has 13 residues. Germline-derived CDR1 and CDR2 are MNHEY and SVGAGI. V trimming: 7 bases; J trimming: 6 bases; junction bases outside the gene matches: 6. For the CDR3, the DNA is TGTGCCAGCATAACACTAGCGGGGTTCGAGCAGTACTTC. Its translation: CASITLAGFEQYF.

V usage is TRBV2 and J usage is TRBJ1-6, with 8 bases that match TRBD1. CDR3 size: 13 residues. Germline values: CDR1 SNHLY, CDR2 FYNNEI. V dropped 6 bases and J dropped 6; count of bases not matched to a gene: 1. The CDR3 region has the DNA TGTGCCAGCAGAGGACAGGGTAATTCACCCCTCCACTTT. Protein: CASRGQGNSPLHF.

The rearrangement joins TRBV12-5 to TRBJ2-7; 8 bases are a match to TRBD1. Trimming removed 1 base from V and 6 bases from J; junction bases left unmatched: 8. Looked up from germline, CDR1 is LGHNT and CDR2 is FRNRAP. This CDR3 region has 15 residues. The CDR3 is CASGLGRTGKLEQYF. The CDR3 DNA sequence: TGTGCTAGTGGTTTGGGGAGGACAGGGAAACTCGAGCAGTACTTC.

The chain carries TRBV19 and TRBJ2-4; D gene unclear. Trimming shortened V by 5 bases and J by 1 base, and 18 bases separated the two germline ends. CDR1 and CDR2 from the germline V gene are LNHDA and SQIVND (reference sequence). The CDR3 contains 17 residues. This CDR3 is CASSGVQDHFAKNIQYF. The CDR3 bases are TGTGCCAGTAGTGGCGTCCAGGACCACTTTGCCAAAAACATTCAGTACTTC.

V usage is TRBV27 and J usage is TRBJ1-2, with 9 bases lining up with TRBD1. The CDR3 is made up of 16 amino acids. Germline V gene data show CDR1 as MNHEY and CDR2 as SMNVEV (reference sequence). The V segment lost 1 base and the J segment 4 bases; nucleotides outside the gene matches: 7. In DNA form, the CDR3 reads TGTGCCAGCAGTTTATTTACAGGGGGCCGAGGCTATGGCTACACCTTC. It encodes CASSLFTGGRGYGYTF.

The chain has TRBV11-2 and TRBJ2-7, with 7 bases matching TRBD2. Germline V gene data show CDR1 as SGHAT and CDR2 as FQNNGV. CDR3 length: 17 amino acids. V shed 1 base and J 0 bases; nucleotides not matched to a gene: 9. CDR3 nucleotides: TGTGCCAGCAGCTTAGGGTCCGGGGGGTTAAGCTCCTACGAGCAGTACTTC. The encoded protein is CASSLGSGGLSSYEQYF.